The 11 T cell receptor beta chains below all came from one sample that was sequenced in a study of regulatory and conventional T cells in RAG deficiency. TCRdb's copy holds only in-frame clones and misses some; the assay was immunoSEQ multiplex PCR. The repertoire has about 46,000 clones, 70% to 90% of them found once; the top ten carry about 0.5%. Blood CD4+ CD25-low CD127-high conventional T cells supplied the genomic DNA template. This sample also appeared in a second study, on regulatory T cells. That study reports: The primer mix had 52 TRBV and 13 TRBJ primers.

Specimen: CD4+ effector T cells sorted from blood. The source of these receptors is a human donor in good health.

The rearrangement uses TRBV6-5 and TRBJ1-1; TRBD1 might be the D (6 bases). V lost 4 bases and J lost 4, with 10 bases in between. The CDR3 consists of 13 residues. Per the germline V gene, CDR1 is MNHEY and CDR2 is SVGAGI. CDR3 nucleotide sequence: TGTGCCAGCAGTTCACAGGGAGTCACTGAAGCTTTCTTT. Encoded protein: CASSSQGVTEAFF.

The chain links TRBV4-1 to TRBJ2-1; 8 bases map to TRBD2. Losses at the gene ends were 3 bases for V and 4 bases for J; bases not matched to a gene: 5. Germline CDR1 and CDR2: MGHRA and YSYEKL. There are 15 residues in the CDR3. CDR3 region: CASSQREELYNEQFF. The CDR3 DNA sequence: TGCGCCAGCAGCCAGCGGGAGGAATTATACAATGAGCAGTTCTTC.

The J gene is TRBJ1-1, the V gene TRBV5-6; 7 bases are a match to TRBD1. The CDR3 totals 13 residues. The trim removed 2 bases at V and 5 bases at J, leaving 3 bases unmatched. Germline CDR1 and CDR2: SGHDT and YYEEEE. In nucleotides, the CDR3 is TGTGCCAGCAGCTTTAACAGGGGAACTGAAGCTTTCTTT. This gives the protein CASSFNRGTEAFF.

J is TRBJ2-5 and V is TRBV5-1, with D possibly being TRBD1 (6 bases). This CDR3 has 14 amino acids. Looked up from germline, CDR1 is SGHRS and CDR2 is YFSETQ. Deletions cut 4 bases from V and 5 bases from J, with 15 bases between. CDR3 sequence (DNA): TGCGCCAGCAGCCTCCGGACAGATGGGGAGACCCAGTACTTC. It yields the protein CASSLRTDGETQYF.

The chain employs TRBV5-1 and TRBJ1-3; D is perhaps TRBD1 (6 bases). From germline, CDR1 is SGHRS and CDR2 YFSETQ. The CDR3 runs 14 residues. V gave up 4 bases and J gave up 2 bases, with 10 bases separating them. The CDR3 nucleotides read TGCGCCAGCAGCCGGGACAATCCTGGAAACACCATATATTTT. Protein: CASSRDNPGNTIYF.

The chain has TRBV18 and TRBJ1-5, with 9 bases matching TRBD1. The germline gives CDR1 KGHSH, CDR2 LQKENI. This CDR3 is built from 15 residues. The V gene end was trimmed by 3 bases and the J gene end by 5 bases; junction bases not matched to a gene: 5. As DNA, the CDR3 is TGTGCCAGCTCACCCGGACAGGGGATAGATCAGCCCCAGCATTTT. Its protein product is CASSPGQGIDQPQHF.

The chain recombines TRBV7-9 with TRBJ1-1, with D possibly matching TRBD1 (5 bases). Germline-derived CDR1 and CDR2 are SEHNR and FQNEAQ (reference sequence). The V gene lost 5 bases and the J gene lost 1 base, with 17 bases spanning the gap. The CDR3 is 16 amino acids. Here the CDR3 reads CASSIGRGPENTEAFF. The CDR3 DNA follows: TGTGCCAGCAGCATTGGGCGGGGACCCGAGAACACTGAAGCTTTCTTT.

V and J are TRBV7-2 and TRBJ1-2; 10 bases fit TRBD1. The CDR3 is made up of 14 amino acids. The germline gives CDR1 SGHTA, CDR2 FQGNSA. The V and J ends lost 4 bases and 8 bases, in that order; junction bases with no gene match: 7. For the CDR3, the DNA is TGTGCCAGCAGCTCCTCGACAGGGGGCTACGGCTACACCTTC. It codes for CASSSSTGGYGYTF.

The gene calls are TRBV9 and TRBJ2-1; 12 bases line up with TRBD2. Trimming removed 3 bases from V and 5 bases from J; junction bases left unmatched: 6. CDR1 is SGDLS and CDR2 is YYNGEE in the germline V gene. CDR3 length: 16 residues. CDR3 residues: CASSAFLAGGDNEQFF. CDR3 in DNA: TGTGCCAGCAGCGCGTTTCTAGCGGGGGGGGACAATGAGCAGTTCTTC.

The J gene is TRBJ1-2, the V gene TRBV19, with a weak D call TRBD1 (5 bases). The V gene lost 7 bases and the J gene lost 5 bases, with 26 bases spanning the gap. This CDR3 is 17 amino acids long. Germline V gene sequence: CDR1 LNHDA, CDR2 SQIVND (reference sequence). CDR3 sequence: CASIGRGPNLFHYGYTF. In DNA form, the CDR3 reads TGTGCCAGTATCGGTAGGGGACCCAACCTTTTCCATTATGGCTACACCTTC.

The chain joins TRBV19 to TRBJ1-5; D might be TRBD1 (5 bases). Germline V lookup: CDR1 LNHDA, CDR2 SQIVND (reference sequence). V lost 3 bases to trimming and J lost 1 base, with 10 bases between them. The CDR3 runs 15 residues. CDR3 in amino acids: CASSIFGDSNQPQHF. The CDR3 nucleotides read TGTGCCAGTAGTATCTTCGGGGACAGCAATCAGCCCCAGCATTTT.